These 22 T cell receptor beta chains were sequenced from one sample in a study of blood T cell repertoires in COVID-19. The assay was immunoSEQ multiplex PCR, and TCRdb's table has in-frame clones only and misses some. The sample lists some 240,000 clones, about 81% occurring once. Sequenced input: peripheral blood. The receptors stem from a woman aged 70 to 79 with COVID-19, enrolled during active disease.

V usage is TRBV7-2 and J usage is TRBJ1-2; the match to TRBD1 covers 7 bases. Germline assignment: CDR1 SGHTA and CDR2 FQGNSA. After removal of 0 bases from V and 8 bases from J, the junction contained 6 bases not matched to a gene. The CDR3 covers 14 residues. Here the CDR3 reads CASSLARGLGGYTF. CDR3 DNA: TGTGCCAGCAGCTTAGCTAGGGGGCTAGGGGGCTACACCTTC. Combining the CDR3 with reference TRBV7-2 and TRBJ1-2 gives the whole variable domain GAGVSQSPSNKVTEKGKDVELRCDPISGHTALYWYRQSLGQGLEFLIYFQGNSAPDKSGLPSDRFSAERTGGSVSTLTIQRTQQEDSAVYLCASSLARGLGGYTFGSGTRLTVV.

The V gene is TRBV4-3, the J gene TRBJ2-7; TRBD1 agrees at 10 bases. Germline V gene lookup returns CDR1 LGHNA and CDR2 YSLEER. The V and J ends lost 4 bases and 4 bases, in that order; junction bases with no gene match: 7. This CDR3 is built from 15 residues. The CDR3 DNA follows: TGCGCCAGCAGCCTGGGGGACAGGGGTTTTTACGAGCAGTACTTC. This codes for CASSLGDRGFYEQYF.

In DNA, the CDR3 is TGTGCCAGCAGTTCCAGGGGGCAGGGCAATCAGCCCCAGCATTTT. Amino acid sequence: CASSSRGQGNQPQHF. The V and J genes are TRBV6-5 and TRBJ1-5, with 8 bases matching TRBD1. V lost 4 bases to trimming and J lost 2 bases; unmatched junction nucleotides: 4. This CDR3 region has 15 residues. Germline loops: CDR1 MNHEY, CDR2 SVGAGI.

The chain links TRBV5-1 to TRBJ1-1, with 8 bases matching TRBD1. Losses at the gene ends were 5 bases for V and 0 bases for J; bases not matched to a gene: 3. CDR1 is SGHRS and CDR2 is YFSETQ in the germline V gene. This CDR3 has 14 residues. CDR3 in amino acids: CASRGTGMNTEAFF. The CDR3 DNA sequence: TGCGCCAGCAGAGGGACAGGCATGAACACTGAAGCTTTCTTT.

For the CDR3, the DNA is TGTGCCACTATGAAGGCGACGGGAGGTTTGACTGAAGCTTTCTTT. Protein: CATMKATGGLTEAFF. The V and J genes are TRBV24-1 and TRBJ1-1, with D uncertain. CDR3 length: 15 amino acids. Germline lookup yields CDR1 KGHDR and CDR2 SFDVKD. V was shortened by 10 bases and J by 5 bases, with 22 bases between the two germline ends.

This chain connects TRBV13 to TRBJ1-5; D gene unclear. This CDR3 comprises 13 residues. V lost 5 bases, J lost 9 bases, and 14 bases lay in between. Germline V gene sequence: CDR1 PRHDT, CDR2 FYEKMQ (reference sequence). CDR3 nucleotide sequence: TGTGCCAGCAGCACCGGAGGTTCGGGGCCCCAGCATTTT. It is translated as CASSTGGSGPQHF.

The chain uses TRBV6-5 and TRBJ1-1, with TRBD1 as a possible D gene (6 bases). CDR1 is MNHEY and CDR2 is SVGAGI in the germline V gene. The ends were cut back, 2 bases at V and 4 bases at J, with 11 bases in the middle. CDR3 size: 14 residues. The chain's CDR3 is CASSYQGGGTEAFF. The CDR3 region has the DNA TGTGCCAGCAGTTACCAGGGAGGGGGCACTGAAGCTTTCTTT.

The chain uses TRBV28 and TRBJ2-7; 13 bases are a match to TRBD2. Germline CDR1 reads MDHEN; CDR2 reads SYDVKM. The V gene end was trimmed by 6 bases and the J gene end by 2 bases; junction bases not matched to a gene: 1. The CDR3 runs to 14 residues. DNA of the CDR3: TGTGCCAGCAGGGGGACTAGCGGGACCTACGAGCAGTACTTC. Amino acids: CASRGTSGTYEQYF.

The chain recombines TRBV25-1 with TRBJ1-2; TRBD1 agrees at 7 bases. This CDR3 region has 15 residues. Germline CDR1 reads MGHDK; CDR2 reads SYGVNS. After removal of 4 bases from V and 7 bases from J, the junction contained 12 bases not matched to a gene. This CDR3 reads CASSAFQGGSVGYTF. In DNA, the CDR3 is TGTGCCAGCAGTGCCTTTCAGGGGGGCTCCGTTGGCTACACCTTC.

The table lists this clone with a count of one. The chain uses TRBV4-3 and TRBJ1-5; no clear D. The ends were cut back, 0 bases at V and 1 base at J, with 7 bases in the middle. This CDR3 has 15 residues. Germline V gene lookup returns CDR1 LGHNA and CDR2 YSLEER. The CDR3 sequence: CASSQDQVSNQPQHF. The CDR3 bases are TGCGCCAGCAGCCAAGATCAGGTCAGCAATCAGCCCCAGCATTTT.

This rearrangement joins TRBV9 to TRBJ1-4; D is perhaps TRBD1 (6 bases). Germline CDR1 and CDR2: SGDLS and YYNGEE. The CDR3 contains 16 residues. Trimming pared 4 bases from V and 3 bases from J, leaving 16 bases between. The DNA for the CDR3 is TGTGCCAGCAGCCCACGGGGGGCGGTGGCTAATGAAAAACTGTTTTTT. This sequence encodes CASSPRGAVANEKLFF.

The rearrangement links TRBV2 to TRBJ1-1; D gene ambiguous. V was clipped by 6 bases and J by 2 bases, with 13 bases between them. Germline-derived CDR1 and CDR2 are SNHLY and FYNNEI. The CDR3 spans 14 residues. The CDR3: CASRLEAANTEAFF. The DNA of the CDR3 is TGTGCCAGCAGATTAGAGGCGGCAAACACTGAAGCTTTCTTT.

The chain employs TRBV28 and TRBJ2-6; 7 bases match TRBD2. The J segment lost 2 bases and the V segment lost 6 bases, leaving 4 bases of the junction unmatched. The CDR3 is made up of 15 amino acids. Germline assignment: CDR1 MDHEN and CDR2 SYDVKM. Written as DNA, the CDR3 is TGTGCCAGCAGGATAGGACTAGCTGGGGCCAACGTCCTGACTTTC. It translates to CASRIGLAGANVLTF.

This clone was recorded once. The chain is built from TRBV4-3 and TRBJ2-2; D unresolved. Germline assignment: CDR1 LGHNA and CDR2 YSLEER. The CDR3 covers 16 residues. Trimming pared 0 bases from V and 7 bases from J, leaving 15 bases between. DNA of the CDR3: TGCGCCAGCAGCCAAGAGGCCAGCAGGCTCGGCGGGGAGCTGTTTTTT. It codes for CASSQEASRLGGELFF.

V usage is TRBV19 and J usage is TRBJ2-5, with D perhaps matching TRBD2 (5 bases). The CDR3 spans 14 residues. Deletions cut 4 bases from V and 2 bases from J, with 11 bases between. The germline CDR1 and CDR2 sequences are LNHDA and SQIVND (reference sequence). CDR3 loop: CASSKAGRQETQYF. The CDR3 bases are TGTGCCAGTAGTAAGGCGGGCAGGCAAGAGACCCAGTACTTC.

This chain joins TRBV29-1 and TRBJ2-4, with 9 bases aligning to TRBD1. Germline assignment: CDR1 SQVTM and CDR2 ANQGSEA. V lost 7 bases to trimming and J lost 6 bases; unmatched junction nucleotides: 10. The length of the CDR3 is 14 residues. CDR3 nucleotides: TGCAGCGGGGTTCGGACAGGGGAGGTAAACATTCAGTACTTC. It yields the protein CSGVRTGEVNIQYF.

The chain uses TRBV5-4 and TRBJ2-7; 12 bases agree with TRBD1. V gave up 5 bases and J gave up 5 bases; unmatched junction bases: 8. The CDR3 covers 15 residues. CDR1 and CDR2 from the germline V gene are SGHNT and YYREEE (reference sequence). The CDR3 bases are TGTGCCAGCAGTAGGGGGGGACAGGGGGCCGACGAGCAGTACTTC. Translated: CASSRGGQGADEQYF.

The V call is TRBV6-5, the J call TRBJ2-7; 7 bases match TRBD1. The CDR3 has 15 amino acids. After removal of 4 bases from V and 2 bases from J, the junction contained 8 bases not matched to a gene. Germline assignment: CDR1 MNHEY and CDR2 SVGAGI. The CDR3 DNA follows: TGTGCCAGCAGTTCCCCTAGGGGGCTCACCTACGAGCAGTACTTC. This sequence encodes CASSSPRGLTYEQYF.

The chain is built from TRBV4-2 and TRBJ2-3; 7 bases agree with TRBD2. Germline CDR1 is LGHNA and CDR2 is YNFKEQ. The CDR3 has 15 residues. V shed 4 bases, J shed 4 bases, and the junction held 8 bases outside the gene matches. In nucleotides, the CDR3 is TGTGCCAGCAGCCCAGTGGCGGGAGCCGCAGATACGCAGTATTTT. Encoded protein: CASSPVAGAADTQYF.

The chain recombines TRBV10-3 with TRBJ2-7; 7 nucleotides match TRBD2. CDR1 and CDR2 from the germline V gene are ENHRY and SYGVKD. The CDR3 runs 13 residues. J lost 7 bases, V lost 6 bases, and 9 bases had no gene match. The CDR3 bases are TGTGCCATCAGCAGGGAGGGACCGGGGGAGCAGTACTTC. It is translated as CAISREGPGEQYF.

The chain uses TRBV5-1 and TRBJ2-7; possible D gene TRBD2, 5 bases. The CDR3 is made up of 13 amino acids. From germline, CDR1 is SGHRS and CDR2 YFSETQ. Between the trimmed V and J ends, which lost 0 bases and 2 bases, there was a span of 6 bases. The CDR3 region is CASSLDGTYEQYF. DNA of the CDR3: TGCGCCAGCAGCTTGGACGGGACCTACGAGCAGTACTTC.

CDR3 DNA sequence: TGTGCCAGCAGTTTCCCAGGGGAGTATTCACCCCTCCACTTT. Amino acid sequence: CASSFPGEYSPLHF. The rearrangement joins TRBV28 to TRBJ1-6; D possibly corresponds to TRBD1 (6 bases). The CDR3 is 14 amino acids. V lost 3 bases and J 8 bases, leaving 11 bases between the germline ends. CDR1 and CDR2 (germline): MDHEN, SYDVKM.